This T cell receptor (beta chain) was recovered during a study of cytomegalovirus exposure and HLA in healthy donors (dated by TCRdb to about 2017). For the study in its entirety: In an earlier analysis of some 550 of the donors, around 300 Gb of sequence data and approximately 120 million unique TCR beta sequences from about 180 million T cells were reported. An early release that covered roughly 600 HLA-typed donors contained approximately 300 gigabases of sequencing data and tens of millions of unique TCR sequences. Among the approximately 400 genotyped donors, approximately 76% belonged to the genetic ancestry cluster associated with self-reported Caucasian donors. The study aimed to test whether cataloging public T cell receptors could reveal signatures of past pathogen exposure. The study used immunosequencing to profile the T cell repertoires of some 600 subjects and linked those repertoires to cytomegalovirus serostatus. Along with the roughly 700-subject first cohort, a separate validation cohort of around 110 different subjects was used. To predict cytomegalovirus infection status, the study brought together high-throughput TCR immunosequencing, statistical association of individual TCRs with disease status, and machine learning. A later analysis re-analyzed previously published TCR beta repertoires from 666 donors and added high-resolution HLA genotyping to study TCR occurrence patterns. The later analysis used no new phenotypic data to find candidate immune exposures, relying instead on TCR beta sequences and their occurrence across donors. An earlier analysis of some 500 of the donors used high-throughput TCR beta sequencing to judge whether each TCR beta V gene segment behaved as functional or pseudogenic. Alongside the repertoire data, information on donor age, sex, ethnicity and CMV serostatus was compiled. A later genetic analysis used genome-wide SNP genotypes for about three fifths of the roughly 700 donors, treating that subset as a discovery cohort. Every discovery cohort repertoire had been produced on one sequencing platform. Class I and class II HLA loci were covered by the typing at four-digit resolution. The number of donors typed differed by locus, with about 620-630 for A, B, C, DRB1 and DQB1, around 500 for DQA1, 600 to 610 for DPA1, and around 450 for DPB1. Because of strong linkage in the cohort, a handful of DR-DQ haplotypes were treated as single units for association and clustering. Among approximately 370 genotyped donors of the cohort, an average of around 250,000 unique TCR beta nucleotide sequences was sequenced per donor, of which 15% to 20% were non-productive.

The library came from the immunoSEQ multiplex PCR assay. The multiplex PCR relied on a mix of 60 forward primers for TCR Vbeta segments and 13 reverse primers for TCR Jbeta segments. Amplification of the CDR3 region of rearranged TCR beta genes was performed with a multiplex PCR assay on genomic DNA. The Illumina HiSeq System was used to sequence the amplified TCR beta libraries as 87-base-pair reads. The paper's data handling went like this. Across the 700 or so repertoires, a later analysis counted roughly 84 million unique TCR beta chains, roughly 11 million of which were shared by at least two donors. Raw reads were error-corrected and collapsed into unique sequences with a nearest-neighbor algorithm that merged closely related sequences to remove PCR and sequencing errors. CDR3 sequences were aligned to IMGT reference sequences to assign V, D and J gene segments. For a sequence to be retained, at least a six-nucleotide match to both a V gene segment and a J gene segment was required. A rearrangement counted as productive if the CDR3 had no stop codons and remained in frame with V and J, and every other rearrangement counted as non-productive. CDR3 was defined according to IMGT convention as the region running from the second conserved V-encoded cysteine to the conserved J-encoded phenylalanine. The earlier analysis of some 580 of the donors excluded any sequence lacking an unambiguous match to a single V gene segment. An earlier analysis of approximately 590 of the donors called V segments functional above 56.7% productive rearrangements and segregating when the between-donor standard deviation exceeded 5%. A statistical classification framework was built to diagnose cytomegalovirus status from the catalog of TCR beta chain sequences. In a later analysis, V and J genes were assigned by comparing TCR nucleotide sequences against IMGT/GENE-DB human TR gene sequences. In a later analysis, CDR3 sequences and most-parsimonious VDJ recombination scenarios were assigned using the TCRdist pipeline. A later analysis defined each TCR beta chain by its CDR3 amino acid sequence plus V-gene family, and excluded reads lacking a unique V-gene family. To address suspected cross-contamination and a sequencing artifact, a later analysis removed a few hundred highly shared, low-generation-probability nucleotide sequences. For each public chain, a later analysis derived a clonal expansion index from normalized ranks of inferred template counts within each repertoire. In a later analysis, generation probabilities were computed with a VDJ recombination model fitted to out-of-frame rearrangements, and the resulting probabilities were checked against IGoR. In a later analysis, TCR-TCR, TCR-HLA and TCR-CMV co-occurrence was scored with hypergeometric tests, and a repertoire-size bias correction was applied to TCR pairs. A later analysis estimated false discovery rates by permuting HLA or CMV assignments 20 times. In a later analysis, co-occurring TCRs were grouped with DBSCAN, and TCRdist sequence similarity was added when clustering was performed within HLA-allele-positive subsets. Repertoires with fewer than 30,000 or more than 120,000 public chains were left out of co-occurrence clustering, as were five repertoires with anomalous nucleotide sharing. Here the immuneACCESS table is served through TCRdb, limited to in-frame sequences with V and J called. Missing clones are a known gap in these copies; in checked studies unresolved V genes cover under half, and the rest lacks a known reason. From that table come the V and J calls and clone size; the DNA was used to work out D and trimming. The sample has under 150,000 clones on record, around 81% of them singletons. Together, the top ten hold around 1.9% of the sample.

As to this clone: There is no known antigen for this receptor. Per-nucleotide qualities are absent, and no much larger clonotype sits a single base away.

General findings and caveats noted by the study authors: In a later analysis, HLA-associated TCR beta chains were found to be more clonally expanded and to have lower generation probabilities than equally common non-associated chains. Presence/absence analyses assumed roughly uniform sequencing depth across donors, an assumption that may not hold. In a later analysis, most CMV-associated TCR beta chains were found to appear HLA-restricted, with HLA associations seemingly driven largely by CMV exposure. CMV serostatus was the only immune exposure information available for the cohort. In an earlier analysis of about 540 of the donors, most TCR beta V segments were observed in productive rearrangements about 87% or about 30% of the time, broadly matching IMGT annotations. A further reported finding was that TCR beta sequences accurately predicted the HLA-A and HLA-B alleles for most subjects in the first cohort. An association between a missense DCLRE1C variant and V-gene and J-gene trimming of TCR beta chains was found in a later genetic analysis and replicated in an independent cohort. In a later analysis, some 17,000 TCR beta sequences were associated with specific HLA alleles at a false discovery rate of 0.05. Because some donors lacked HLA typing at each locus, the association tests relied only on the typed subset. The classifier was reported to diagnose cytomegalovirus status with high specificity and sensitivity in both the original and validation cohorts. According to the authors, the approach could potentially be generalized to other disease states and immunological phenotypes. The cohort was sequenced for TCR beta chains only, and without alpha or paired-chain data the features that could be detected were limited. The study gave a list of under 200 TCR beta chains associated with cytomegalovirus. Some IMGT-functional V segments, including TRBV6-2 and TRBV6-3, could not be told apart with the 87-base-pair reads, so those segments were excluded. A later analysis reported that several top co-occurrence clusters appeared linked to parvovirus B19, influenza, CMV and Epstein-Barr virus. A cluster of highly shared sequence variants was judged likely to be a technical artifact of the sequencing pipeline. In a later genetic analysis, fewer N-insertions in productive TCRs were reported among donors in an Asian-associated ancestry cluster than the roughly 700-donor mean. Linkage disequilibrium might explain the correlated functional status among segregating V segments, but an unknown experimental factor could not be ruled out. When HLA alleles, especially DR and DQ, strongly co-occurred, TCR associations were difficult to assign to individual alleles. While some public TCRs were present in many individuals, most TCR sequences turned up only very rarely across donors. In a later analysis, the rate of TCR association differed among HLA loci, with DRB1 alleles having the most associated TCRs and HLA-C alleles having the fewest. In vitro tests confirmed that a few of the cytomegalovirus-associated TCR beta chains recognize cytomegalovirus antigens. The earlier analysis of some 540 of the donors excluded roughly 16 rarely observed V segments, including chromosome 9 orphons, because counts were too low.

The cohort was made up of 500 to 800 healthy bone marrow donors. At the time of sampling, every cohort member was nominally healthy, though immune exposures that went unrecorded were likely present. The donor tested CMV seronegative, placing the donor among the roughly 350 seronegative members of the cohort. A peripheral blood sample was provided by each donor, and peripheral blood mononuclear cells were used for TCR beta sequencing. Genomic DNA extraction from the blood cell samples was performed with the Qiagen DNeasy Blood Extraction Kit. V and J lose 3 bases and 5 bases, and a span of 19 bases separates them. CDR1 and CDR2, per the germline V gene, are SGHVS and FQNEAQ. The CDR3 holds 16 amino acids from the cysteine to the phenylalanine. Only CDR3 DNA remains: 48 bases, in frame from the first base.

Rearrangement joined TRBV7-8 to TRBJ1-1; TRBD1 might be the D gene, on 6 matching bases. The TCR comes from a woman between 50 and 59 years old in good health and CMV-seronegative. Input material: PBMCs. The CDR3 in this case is CASSFWRRGGGTEAFF. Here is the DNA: TGTGCCAGCAGCTTTTGGAGGCGGGGAGGGGGGACTGAAGCTTTCTTT. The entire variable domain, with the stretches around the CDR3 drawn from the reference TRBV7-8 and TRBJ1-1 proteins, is GAGVSQSPRYKVAKRGQDVALRCDPISGHVSLFWYQQALGQGPEFLTYFQNEAQLDKSGLPSDRFFAERPEGSVSTLKIQRTQQEDSAVYLCASSFWRRGGGTEAFFGQGTRLTVV.